This T cell receptor (beta chain) was retrieved from a study of CD8 T cells in ankylosing spondylitis. Study-wide points: In reactive arthritis synovial fluid and blood, some motif variants had been reported before. Blood of patients with ankylosing spondylitis appeared to be characterized by a TCR beta motif of eight or nine highly homologous variants.

Quantitative molecular-barcoded 5'-RACE generated the TCR beta libraries. TCRdb reprocessed the 5' RACE reads with MiXCR, giving one entry per CDR3 protein. The sample gives a few hundred thousand distinct CDR3 sequences, around 8% of which show up once; more than 14% is in the top ten. The length of the CDR3 is 15 residues. V shed 5 bases and J 6 bases; nucleotides not matched to a gene: 8. The germline V gene encodes CDR1 SEHNR and CDR2 FQNEAQ (reference sequence). A note on this clonotype: The antigen is not known.

This TCR was sampled from a male donor with ankylosing spondylitis. The sample taken for sequencing was blood, either unsorted or a sorted T cell fraction (not recorded which). The chain couples TRBV7-9 to TRBJ2-5; TRBD2 matches at 11 bases. The CDR3, as DNA: TGTGCCAGCAGCGCACTAGCGGGAGTTGTGCAGACCCAGTACTTC. Its protein product is CASSALAGVVQTQYF.